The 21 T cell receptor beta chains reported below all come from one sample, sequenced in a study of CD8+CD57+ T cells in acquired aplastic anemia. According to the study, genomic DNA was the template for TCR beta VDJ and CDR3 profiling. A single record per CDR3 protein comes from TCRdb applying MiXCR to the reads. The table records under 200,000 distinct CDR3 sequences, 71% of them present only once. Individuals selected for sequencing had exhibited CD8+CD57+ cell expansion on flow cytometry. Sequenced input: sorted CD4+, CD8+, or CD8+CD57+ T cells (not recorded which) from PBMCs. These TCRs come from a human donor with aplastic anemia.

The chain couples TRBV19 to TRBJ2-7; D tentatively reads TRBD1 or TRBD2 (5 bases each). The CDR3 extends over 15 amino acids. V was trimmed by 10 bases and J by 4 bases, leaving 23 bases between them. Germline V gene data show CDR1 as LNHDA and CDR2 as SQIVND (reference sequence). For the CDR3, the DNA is TGTGCCACATCCGGGACCCTACGCACAACTTACGAGCAGTACTTC. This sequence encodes CATSGTLRTTYEQYF. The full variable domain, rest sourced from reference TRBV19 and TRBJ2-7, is DGGITQSPKYLFRKEGQNVTLSCEQNLNHDAMYWYRQDPGQGLRLIYYSQIVNDFQKGDIAEGYSVSREKKESFPLTVTSAQKNPTAFYLCATSGTLRTTYEQYFGPGTRLTVT.

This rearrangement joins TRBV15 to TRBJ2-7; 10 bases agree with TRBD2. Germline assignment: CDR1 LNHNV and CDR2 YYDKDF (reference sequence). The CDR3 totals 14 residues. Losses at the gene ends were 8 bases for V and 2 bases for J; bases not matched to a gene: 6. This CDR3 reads CATSSGGPPYEQYF. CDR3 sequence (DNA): TGTGCCACCTCTAGCGGGGGCCCTCCCTACGAGCAGTACTTC.

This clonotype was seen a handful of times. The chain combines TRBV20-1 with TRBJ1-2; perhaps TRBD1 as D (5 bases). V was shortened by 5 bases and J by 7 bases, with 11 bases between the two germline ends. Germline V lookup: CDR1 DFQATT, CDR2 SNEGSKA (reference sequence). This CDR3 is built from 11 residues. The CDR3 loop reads CSARMRGGYTF. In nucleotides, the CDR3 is TGCAGTGCTCGTATGAGGGGTGGCTACACCTTC.

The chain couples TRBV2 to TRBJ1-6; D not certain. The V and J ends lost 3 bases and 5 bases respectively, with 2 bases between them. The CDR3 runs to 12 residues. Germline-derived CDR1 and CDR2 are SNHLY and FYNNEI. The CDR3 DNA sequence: TGTGCCAGCAGTGAGAATAATTCACCCCTCCACTTT. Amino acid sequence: CASSENNSPLHF.

CDR3 loop: CSASAGGRDYTF. The CDR3 DNA reads TGCAGTGCTAGTGCGGGGGGCAGGGACTACACCTTC. The rearrangement joins TRBV20-1 to TRBJ1-2; tentative D call: TRBD1 (6 bases). The CDR3 contains 12 residues. Germline CDR1 reads DFQATT; CDR2 reads SNEGSKA (reference sequence). The germline V and J ends were trimmed by 3 bases and 10 bases, with 15 bases remaining between them.

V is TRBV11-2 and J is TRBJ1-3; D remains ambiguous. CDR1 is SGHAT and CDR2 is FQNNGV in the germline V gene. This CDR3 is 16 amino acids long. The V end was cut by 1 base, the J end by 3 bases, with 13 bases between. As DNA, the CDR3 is TGTGCCAGCAGCTTAGCGGAGGGAATAAATGGAAACACCATATATTTT. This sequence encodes CASSLAEGINGNTIYF.

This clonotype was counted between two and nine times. In nucleotides, the CDR3 is TGCGCCAGCAGCACGACAGCCTACGAGCAGTACTTC. It yields the protein CASSTTAYEQYF. The V gene is TRBV5-1, the J gene TRBJ2-7; possibly TRBD1 for D (5 bases). Trimming removed 4 bases from V and 2 bases from J, with 7 bases in between. This CDR3 is 12 amino acids long. In germline, CDR1 is SGHRS, CDR2 YFSETQ.

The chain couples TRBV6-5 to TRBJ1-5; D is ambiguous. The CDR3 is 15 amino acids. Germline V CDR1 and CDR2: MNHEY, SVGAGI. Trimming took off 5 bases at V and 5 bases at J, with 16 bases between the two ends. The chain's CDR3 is CASSPEGRVDQPQHF. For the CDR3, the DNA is TGTGCCAGCAGTCCCGAGGGCAGAGTGGATCAGCCCCAGCATTTT.

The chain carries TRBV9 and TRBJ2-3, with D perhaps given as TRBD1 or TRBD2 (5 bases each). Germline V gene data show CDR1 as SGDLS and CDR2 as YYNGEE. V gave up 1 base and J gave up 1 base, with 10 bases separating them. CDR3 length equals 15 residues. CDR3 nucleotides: TGTGCCAGCAGCGTATTCGGGGACCGCACAGATACGCAGTATTTT. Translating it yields CASSVFGDRTDTQYF.

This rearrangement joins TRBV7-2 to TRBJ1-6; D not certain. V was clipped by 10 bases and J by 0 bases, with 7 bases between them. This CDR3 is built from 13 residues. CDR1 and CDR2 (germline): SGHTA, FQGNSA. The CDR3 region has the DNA TGTGCCATCCAGAGCTCCTATAATTCACCCCTCCACTTT. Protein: CAIQSSYNSPLHF.

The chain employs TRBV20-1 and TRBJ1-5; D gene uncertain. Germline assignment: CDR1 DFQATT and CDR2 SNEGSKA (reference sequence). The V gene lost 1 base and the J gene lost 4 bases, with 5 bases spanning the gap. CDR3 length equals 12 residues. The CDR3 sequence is CSARAANQPQHF. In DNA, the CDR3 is TGCAGTGCTAGAGCGGCGAATCAGCCCCAGCATTTT.

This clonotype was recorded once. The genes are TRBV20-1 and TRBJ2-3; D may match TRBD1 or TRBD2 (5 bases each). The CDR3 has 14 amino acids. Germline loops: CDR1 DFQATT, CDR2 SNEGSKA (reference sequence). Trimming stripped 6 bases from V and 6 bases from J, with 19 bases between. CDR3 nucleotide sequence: TGCAGTGCACCCCGGGACCGCGAGGGCGATACGCAGTATTTT. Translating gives CSAPRDREGDTQYF.

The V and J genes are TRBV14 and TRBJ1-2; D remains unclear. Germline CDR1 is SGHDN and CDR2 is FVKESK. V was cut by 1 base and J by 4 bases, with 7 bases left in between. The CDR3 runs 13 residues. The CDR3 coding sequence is TGTGCCAGCAGCCAAGGGGGAATCTATGGCTACACCTTC. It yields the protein CASSQGGIYGYTF.

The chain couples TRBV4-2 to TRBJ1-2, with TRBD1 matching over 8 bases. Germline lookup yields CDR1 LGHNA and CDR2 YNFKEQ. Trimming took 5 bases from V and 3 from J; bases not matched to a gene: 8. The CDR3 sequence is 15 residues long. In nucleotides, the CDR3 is TGTGCCAGCAGCTGGACTGGACAGGGACACTATGGCTACACCTTC. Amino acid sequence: CASSWTGQGHYGYTF.

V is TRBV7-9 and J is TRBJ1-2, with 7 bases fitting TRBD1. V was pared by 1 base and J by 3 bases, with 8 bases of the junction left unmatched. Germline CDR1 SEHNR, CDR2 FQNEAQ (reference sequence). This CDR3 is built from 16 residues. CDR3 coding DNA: TGTGCCAGCAGCTTAGTTGGAACAGGGGATCACTATGGCTACACCTTC. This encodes CASSLVGTGDHYGYTF.

The CDR3 coding sequence is TGTGCCAGTAGTGAGGGGACGGGGGTCACAGATACGCAGTATTTT. This gives the protein CASSEGTGVTDTQYF. The chain is built from TRBV19 and TRBJ2-3; maybe TRBD2 (6 bases). Germline V CDR1 and CDR2: LNHDA, SQIVND (reference sequence). This CDR3 region has 15 residues. Trimming removed 5 bases at V and 2 bases at J, with 14 bases between. Looking up the rest from reference TRBV19 and TRBJ2-3 gives the full variable domain: DGGITQSPKYLFRKEGQNVTLSCEQNLNHDAMYWYRQDPGQGLRLIYYSQIVNDFQKGDIAEGYSVSREKKESFPLTVTSAQKNPTAFYLCASSEGTGVTDTQYFGPGTRLTVL.

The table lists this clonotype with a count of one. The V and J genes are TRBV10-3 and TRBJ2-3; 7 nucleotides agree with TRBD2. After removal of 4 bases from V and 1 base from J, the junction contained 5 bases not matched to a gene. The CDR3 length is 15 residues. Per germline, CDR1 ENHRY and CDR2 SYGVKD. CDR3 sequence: CAISGREGGTDTQYF. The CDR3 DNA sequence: TGTGCCATCAGTGGCAGGGAGGGCGGCACAGATACGCAGTATTTT.

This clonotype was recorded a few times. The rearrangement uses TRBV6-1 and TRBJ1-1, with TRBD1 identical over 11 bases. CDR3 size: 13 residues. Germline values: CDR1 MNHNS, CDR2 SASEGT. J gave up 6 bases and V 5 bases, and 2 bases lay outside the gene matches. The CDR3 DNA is TGTGCCAGCAGTTGGACAGGGGGCTCTGAAGCTTTCTTT. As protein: CASSWTGGSEAFF.

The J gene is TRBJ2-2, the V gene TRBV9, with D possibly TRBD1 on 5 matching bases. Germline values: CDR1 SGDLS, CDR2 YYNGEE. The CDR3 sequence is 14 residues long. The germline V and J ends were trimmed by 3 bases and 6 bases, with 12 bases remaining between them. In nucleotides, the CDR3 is TGTGCCAGCAGCGCTCAGGGCTCTGCCGGGGAGCTGTTTTTT. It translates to CASSAQGSAGELFF. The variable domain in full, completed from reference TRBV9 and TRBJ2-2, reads DSGVTQTPKHLITATGQRVTLRCSPRSGDLSVYWYQQSLDQGLQFLIQYYNGEERAKGNILERFSAQQFPDLHSELNLSSLELGDSALYFCASSAQGSAGELFFGEGSRLTVL.

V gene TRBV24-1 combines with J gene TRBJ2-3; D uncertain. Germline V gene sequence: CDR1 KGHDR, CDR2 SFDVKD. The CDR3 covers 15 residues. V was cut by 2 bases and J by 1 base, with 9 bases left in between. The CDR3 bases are TGTGCCACCAGTGATTGGGCTGACGGCACAGATACGCAGTATTTT. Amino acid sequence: CATSDWADGTDTQYF.

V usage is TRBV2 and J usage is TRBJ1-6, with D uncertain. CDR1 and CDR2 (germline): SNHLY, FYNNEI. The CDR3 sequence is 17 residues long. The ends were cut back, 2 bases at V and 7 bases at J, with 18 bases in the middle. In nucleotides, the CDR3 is TGTGCCAGCAGTGAAACGGGAGGTTTGCTGGAGAATTCACCCCTCCACTTT. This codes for CASSETGGLLENSPLHF. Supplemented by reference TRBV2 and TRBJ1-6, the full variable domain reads EPEVTQTPSHQVTQMGQEVILRCVPISNHLYFYWYRQILGQKVEFLVSFYNNEISEKSEIFDDQFSVERPDGSNFTLKIRSTKLEDSAMYFCASSETGGLLENSPLHFGNGTRLTVT.